This paragraph covers one TCR beta chain sequence. PCR primers comprised 60 Vbeta and 13 Jbeta primers. The data were produced by immunoSEQ multiplex PCR, yet TCRdb's version contains in-frame clones alone and is incomplete. The data hold around 200,000 clones, with approximately 78% observed a single time. J was trimmed by 2 bases and V by 6 bases; bases with no gene match: 15. CDR1 MDHEN and CDR2 SYDVKM come from the germline V gene. The CDR3 is 19 amino acids. This sample is part of a study of cytomegalovirus exposure and HLA in healthy donors. V usage is TRBV28 and J usage is TRBJ2-3; TRBD2 agrees at 12 bases. The source material was PBMCs. This TCR came from a woman aged 18-30 years in good health and CMV-seronegative. The CDR3 nucleotides are TGTGCCAGCAGCCCCCCTTCTAGCGGGGGGGTTCTCTTCACAGATACGCAGTATTTT. Encoded protein: CASSPPSSGGVLFTDTQYF.